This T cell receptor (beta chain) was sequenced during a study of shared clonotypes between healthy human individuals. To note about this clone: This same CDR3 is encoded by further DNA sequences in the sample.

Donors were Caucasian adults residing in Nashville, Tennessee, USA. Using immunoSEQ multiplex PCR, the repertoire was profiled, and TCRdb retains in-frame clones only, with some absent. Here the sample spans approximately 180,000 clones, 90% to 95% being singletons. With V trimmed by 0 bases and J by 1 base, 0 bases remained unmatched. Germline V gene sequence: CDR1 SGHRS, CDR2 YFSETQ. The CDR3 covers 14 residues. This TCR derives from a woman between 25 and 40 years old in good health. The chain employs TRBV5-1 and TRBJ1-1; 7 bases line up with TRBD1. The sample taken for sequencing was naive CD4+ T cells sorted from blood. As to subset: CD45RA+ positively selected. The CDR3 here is CASSLDRGNTEAFF. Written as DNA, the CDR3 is TGCGCCAGCAGCTTGGACAGGGGGAACACTGAAGCTTTCTTT.